Listed below are T cell receptor beta chains from one sample, sequenced in a study of vaccination and CD4 T cells after COVID-19. TCRdb ran MiXCR on the PCR reads and lists one entry per CDR3 protein. The sample has 15,000 to 20,000 distinct CDR3 sequences, over 45% seen once. Antigen specificity for these receptors is unknown. Sequencing was performed on cultured CD4+ T cells from blood. The origin of the receptors is a human donor with COVID-19. The CDR3 runs from the conserved cysteine through the conserved F or W. D genes are given only for firm matches. Clone size is shown for a subset of rows, as once, few, many or a class of expanded clone.

V gene	D gene	J gene	clone size	CDR3 protein	CDR3 DNA
TRBV18	-	TRBJ1-5	-	CASSPGENQPQHF	TGTGCCAGCTCACCGGGGGAGAATCAGCCCCAGCATTTT
TRBV15	TRBD1	TRBJ1-1	-	CATSRDRRQGFHIAAFF	TGTGCCACCAGCAGAGATCGGCGACAGGGGTTTCATATCGCGGCTTTCTTT
TRBV6-5	-	TRBJ1-2	-	CASSYQEASGGYTF	TGTGCCAGCAGTTACCAGGAGGCTAGTGGAGGCTACACCTTC
TRBV27	-	TRBJ2-5	few	CASNFSSEETQYF	TGTGCCAGCAACTTCTCGTCCGAAGAGACCCAGTACTTC
TRBV6-5	-	TRBJ2-7	-	CASSYASGTKREQYF	TGTGCCAGCAGTTATGCTTCCGGGACGAAGAGGGAGCAGTACTTC
TRBV7-8	-	TRBJ2-7	-	CASSELLYEQYF	TGTGCCAGCAGCGAGCTTCTCTACGAGCAGTACTTC
TRBV27	TRBD1	TRBJ1-2	-	CASSLSGGLNNYGYTF	TGTGCCAGCAGTTTATCAGGGGGCCTTAATAACTATGGCTACACCTTC
TRBV20-1	-	TRBJ1-4	few	CSAKTGSPATNEKLFF	TGCAGTGCTAAAACAGGGTCCCCTGCAACTAATGAAAAACTGTTTTTT
TRBV6-2/TRBV6-3	-	TRBJ1-5	-	CASIEGGSNQPQHF	TGTGCCAGCATAGAGGGAGGGAGCAATCAGCCCCAGCATTTT
TRBV12-3/TRBV12-4	-	TRBJ1-2	-	CASSLGLWGNGYTF	TGTGCCAGCAGTTTAGGGCTTTGGGGGAATGGCTACACCTTC
TRBV5-1	TRBD2	TRBJ2-1	-	CASSLRAGGRNEQFF	TGCGCCAGCAGCTTAAGAGCGGGGGGGCGGAATGAGCAGTTCTTC
TRBV12-3/TRBV12-4	-	TRBJ1-6	-	CASSADGGRNSPLHF	TGTGCCAGCAGTGCCGACGGTGGAAGGAATTCACCCCTCCACTTT
TRBV6-5	TRBD1	TRBJ2-4	-	CASSSGTGHENIQYF	TGTGCCAGCAGTTCAGGGACAGGGCATGAAAACATTCAGTACTTC
TRBV6-1	TRBD1	TRBJ1-6	-	CASSQTGTESQPLHF	TGTGCCAGCAGTCAGACCGGGACAGAGTCTCAACCCCTCCACTTT
TRBV6-1	TRBD2	TRBJ2-3	-	CASSEVGLAGSADTQYF	TGTGCCAGCAGTGAAGTAGGGCTAGCGGGGTCAGCAGATACGCAGTATTTT
TRBV11-3	-	TRBJ2-5	-	CASSLGETLETQYF	TGTGCCAGCAGCTTAGGCGAGACTCTGGAGACCCAGTACTTC
TRBV11-3	TRBD2	TRBJ2-7	-	CASSLPGGASEQYF	TGTGCCAGCAGCTTACCGGGGGGGGCCTCCGAGCAGTACTTC
TRBV6-1	-	TRBJ1-2	few	CASRPGGGDANYGYTF	TGTGCCAGCAGGCCCGGAGGAGGCGATGCTAACTATGGCTACACCTTC
TRBV7-9	-	TRBJ1-5	-	CPVRSWGTVFDQPQHF	TGTCCCGTCCGAAGCTGGGGGACCGTTTTCGATCAGCCCCAGCATTTT
TRBV29-1	TRBD1	TRBJ1-5	few	CSVATGGGQPQHF	TGCAGCGTAGCTACAGGGGGGGGACAGCCCCAGCATTTT
TRBV7-9	-	TRBJ1-6	-	CASSLEAGTANSPLHF	TGTGCCAGCAGCTTAGAGGCCGGGACGGCTAATTCACCCCTCCACTTT
TRBV7-6	-	TRBJ1-1	few	CASSLVGAPMNTEAFF	TGTGCCAGCAGCTTAGTGGGGGCTCCGATGAACACTGAAGCTTTCTTT
TRBV5-4	-	TRBJ1-1	-	CASSLLTGAFEAFF	TGTGCCAGCAGCTTGCTCACAGGAGCTTTTGAAGCTTTCTTT
TRBV6-1	-	TRBJ1-2	few	CASSERTVGGTF	TGTGCCAGCAGTGAACGGACCGTTGGGGGCACCTTC
TRBV7-7	-	TRBJ1-1	-	CASSPDTRTEAFF	TGTGCTAGCAGCCCCGACACCAGGACTGAAGCTTTCTTT
TRBV6-2/TRBV6-3	-	TRBJ1-2	-	CASSPPVLLYGYTF	TGTGCCAGCAGTCCACCAGTACTTCTCTATGGCTACACCTTC
TRBV11-2	TRBD2	TRBJ2-1	few	CASSLRAGDYNEQFF	TGTGCCAGCAGCTTACGTGCGGGGGATTACAATGAGCAGTTCTTC
TRBV27	-	TRBJ2-7	-	CASRGTVSYEQYF	TGTGCCAGCAGGGGGACGGTGTCCTACGAGCAGTACTTC
TRBV11-2	-	TRBJ2-5	-	CASSLGGGYIQETQYF	TGTGCCAGCAGCTTGGGGGGGGGCTACATCCAAGAGACCCAGTACTTC